A selection of T cell receptor beta chains follows, all from one sample in a study of regulatory T cells in long-lasting Graves disease. TCRdb re-called the multiplex PCR reads with MiXCR, one entry per CDR3 protein. The table lists 350,000 to 400,000 distinct CDR3 sequences, around 15% of them singletons. Sequencing used peripheral blood mononuclear cells (PBMCs), obtained at new diagnosis, from a patient treated with antithyroid drugs. These receptors were collected from a female donor with Graves disease. CDR3s include the opening cysteine and the closing phenylalanine or tryptophan. A D gene is named only where the DNA matches it firmly. Clone size, where shown, is once, few, many, or a class for clones that have expanded.

J gene	V gene	D gene	clone size	CDR3 DNA	CDR3 protein
TRBJ2-3	TRBV10-3	TRBD1	few	TGTGCCATCACTGACAGGGAGTGGACAGATACGCAGTATTTT	CAITDREWTDTQYF
TRBJ1-1	TRBV6-5	TRBD1	many	TGTGCCAGCAGTTACGACAGGGTGGGCACTGAAGCTTTCTTT	CASSYDRVGTEAFF
TRBJ2-1	TRBV7-9	NA	many	TGTGCCAGCGCGTGGGCCTACAATGAGCAGTTCTTC	CASAWAYNEQFF
TRBJ2-2	TRBV12-3/TRBV12-4	TRBD1	many	TGTGCCAGCAGTCCAAGACAGGGGGCGAACACCGGGGAGCTGTTTTTT	CASSPRQGANTGELFF
TRBJ2-1	TRBV11-2	NA	many	TGTGCCAGCAGCCTAAATCTCCTAGGTGGGAATGAGCAGTTCTTC	CASSLNLLGGNEQFF
TRBJ2-4	TRBV20-1	TRBD2	many	TGCAGTGCTAGAGCAGTGGCGGGAGGGCCGTCTCTAGCCAAAAACATTCAGTACTTC	CSARAVAGGPSLAKNIQYF
TRBJ1-5	TRBV3-1	TRBD1	many	TGTGCCAGCAGTCGACAGGGTCATCAGCCCCAGCATTTT	CASSRQGHQPQHF
TRBJ2-2	TRBV15	NA	many	TGTGCCACCAGCAGAGGGGCAGGGAGTAGGATCGGGGAGCTGTTTTTT	CATSRGAGSRIGELFF
TRBJ2-3	TRBV20-1	NA	many	TGCAGTGCTAGAGATCATCAGTTACGCACAGATACGCAGTATTTT	CSARDHQLRTDTQYF
TRBJ2-2	TRBV20-1	NA	NA	TGCAGTGCTAAGAAAGCCGGGGCCGGGGAGCTGTTTTTT	CSAKKAGAGELFF
TRBJ1-1	TRBV4-3	TRBD1	few	TGCGCCAGCAGCCAAGAGGGAACAGGGGCGGGGAAAACTGAAGCTTTCTTT	CASSQEGTGAGKTEAFF
TRBJ2-1	TRBV4-1	NA	many	TGCGCCAGCAGCCAAGATCCGGGGGCGCCGCGAAATGAGCAGTTCTTC	CASSQDPGAPRNEQFF
TRBJ2-7	TRBV18	TRBD2	many	TGTGCCAGCTCGCCTAGCGGGACCATCTCCTACGAGCAGTACTTC	CASSPSGTISYEQYF
TRBJ1-2	TRBV28	NA	many	TGTGCCAGCAGTTTACGGATGGGGGGGCGGAGGTTTGTCGGGCGTCATGGCTACACCTTC	CASSLRMGGRRFVGRHGYTF
TRBJ1-1	TRBV18	NA	many	TGTGCCAGCTCACCACGTCAGGAGTACACTGAAGCTTTCTTT	CASSPRQEYTEAFF
TRBJ2-1	TRBV12-3/TRBV12-4	NA	many	TGTGCCAGCAGTTTGGTAGGGTCACTTGTCAATGAGCAGTTCTTC	CASSLVGSLVNEQFF
TRBJ2-5	TRBV7-3	TRBD2	NA	TGTGCCAGCAGCACCCTAGCGGGGCCTCCGTACCAAGAGACCCAGTACTTC	CASSTLAGPPYQETQYF
TRBJ1-4	TRBV20-1	NA	many	TGCAGTGCTAGACCAATTCGGGACGGTAATGAAAAACTGTTTTTT	CSARPIRDGNEKLFF
TRBJ1-2	TRBV12-5	TRBD1	many	TGTGCTAGTGGTTCCGGGACAGGGGATCACTATGGCTACACCTTC	CASGSGTGDHYGYTF
TRBJ2-7	TRBV6-1	TRBD2	NA	TGTGCCAGCAGGACACTAGCGGGAGCCTACGAGCAGTACTTC	CASRTLAGAYEQYF
TRBJ2-1	TRBV5-1	NA	many	TGTGCCAGCAGCTCAGCAGTCTCCTACAATGAGCAGTTCTTC	CASSSAVSYNEQFF
TRBJ1-4	TRBV3-1	TRBD1	NA	TGTGCCAGCAGCCAAGATGTACGGGACAGGGTCTTTGCTAATGAAAAACTGTTTTTT	CASSQDVRDRVFANEKLFF